This T cell receptor (beta chain) was captured in a study of cytomegalovirus exposure and HLA in healthy donors. CDR1 is LNHDA and CDR2 is SQIVND in the germline V gene (reference sequence). V lost 5 bases and J lost 9; bases outside the gene matches: 19. CDR3 length: 18 amino acids. Generated by immunoSEQ multiplex PCR, the TCRdb table keeps only in-frame clones and is missing some. This repertoire shows fewer than 100,000 clones, under 95% found once; its top ten account for roughly 2.1%. The sample consisted of PBMCs. The genes are TRBV19 and TRBJ1-6; 7 nucleotides line up with TRBD1. The receptor comes from a man aged 25 to 45 in good health and CMV-seronegative. This CDR3 is CASSSSRDSARGGSPLHF. The CDR3 DNA reads TGTGCCAGTAGTTCGTCCCGGGACAGCGCCCGGGGTGGTTCACCCCTCCACTTT.